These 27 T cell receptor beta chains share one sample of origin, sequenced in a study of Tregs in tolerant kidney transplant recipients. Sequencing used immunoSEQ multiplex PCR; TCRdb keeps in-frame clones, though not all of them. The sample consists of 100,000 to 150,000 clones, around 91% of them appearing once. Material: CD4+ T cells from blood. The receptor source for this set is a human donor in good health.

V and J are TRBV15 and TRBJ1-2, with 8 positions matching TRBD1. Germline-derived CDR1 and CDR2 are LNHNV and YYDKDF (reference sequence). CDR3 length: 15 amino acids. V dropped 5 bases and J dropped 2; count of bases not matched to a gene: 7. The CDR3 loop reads CATSSRTGRNYGYTF. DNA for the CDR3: TGTGCCACCAGCTCCCGGACAGGGCGCAACTATGGCTACACCTTC.

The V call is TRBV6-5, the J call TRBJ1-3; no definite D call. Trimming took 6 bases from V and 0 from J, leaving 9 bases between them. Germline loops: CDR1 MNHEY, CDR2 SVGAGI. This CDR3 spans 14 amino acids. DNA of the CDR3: TGTGCCAGCAGCCTGCACATCTCTGGAAACACCATATATTTT. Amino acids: CASSLHISGNTIYF.

In nucleotides, the CDR3 is TGTGCCAGCAGCGTAACAGGGGGGGATCAGCCCCAGCATTTT. Protein sequence: CASSVTGGDQPQHF. V usage is TRBV9 and J usage is TRBJ1-5; 8 positions agree with TRBD1. This CDR3 has 14 residues. J gave up 5 bases and V 1 base, and 2 bases lay outside the gene matches. Per germline, CDR1 SGDLS and CDR2 YYNGEE.

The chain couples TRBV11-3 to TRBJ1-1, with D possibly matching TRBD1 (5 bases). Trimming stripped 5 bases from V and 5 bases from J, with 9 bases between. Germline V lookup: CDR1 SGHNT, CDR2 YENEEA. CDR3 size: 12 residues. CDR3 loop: CASSGRGTEAFF. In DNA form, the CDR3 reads TGTGCCAGCAGCGGAAGGGGAACTGAAGCTTTCTTT.

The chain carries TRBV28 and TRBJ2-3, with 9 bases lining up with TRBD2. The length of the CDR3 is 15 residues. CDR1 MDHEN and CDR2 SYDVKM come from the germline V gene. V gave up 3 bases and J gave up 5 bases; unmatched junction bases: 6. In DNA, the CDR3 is TGTGCCAGCAGTTTTCGGCGGGAGGGCGAAGATACGCAGTATTTT. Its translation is CASSFRREGEDTQYF.

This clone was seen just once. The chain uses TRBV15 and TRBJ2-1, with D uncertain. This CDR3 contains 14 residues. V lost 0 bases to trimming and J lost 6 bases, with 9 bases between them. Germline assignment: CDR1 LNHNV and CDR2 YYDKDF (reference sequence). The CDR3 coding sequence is TGTGCCACCAGCAGAGATAGGCAGATCAATGAGCAGTTCTTC. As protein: CATSRDRQINEQFF.

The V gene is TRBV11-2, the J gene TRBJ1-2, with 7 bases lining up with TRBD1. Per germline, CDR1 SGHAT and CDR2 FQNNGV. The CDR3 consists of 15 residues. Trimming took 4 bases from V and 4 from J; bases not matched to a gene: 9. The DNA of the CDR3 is TGTGCCAGCAGCTCTACTCAGACAGGGTTCTATGGCTACACCTTC. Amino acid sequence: CASSSTQTGFYGYTF.

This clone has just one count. CDR3 in amino acids: CASSLGGISNQPQHF. The CDR3 DNA reads TGTGCCAGCAGCTTAGGAGGGATCAGCAATCAGCCCCAGCATTTT. This rearrangement joins TRBV7-8 to TRBJ1-5; D not resolved. The germline CDR1 and CDR2 sequences are SGHVS and FQNEAQ. The CDR3 has 15 amino acids. Trimming shortened V by 1 base and J by 1 base, and 8 bases separated the two germline ends.

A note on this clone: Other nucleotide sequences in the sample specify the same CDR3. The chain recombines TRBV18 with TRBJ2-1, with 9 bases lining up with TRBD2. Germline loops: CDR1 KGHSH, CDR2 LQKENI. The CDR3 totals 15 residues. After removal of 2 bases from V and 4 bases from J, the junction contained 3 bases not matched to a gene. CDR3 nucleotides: TGTGCCAGCTCACCAGGGCTAGCGGGATACAATGAGCAGTTCTTC. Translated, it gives CASSPGLAGYNEQFF.

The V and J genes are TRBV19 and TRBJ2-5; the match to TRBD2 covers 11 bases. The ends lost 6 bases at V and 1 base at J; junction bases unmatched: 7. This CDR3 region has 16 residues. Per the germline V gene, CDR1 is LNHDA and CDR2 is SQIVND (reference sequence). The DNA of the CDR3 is TGTGCCAGTAGACCACGCCTAGCGGGAGGCCAAGAGACCCAGTACTTC. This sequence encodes CASRPRLAGGQETQYF.

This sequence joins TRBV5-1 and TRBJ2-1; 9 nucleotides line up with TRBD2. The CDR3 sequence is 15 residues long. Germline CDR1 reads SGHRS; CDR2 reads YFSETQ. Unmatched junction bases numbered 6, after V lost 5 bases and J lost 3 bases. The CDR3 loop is CASRIQAGGYNEQFF. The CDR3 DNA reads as TGCGCCAGCAGGATTCAAGCGGGGGGCTACAATGAGCAGTTCTTC.

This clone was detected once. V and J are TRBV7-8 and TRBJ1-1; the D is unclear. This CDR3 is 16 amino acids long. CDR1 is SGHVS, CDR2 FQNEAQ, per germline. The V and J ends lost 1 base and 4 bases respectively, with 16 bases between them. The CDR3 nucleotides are TGTGCCAGCAGCTTAGTGGATGGTCGGGTAGGCACTGAAGCTTTCTTT. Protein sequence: CASSLVDGRVGTEAFF.

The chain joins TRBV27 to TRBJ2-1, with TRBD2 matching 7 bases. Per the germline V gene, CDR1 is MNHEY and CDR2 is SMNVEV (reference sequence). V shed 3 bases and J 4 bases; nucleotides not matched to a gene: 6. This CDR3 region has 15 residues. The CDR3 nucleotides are TGTGCCAGCAGTTTGGGAGGGAGCAGGTACAATGAGCAGTTCTTC. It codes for CASSLGGSRYNEQFF.

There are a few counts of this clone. The CDR3 here is CASSLRGVDEKLFF. The CDR3 DNA reads TGTGCCAGCAGCTTACGGGGAGTGGATGAAAAACTGTTTTTT. J is TRBJ1-4 and V is TRBV11-2; D is undetermined. Deletions cut 2 bases from V and 6 bases from J, with 10 bases between. The CDR3 sequence is 14 residues long. Germline assignment: CDR1 SGHAT and CDR2 FQNNGV.

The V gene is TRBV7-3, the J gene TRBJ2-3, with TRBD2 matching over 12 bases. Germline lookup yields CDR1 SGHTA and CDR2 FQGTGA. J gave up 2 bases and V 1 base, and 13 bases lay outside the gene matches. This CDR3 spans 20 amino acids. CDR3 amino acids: CASSLRGLTGLAGITDTQYF. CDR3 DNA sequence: TGTGCCAGCAGCTTAAGGGGACTTACAGGACTAGCGGGGATCACAGATACGCAGTATTTT.

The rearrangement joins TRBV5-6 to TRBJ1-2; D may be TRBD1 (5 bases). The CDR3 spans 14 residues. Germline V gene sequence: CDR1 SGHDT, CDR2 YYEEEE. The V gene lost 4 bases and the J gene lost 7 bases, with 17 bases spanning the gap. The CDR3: CASSPRRGRGGYTF. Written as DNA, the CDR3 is TGTGCCAGCAGCCCCCGGAGGGGCCGGGGTGGCTACACCTTC.

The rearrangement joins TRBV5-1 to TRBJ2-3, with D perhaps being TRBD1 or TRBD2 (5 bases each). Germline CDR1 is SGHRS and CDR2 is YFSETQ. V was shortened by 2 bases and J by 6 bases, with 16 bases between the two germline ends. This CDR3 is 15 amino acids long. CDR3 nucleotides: TGCGCCAGCAGCTTTTTCTGGGGGAGCGGCGATACGCAGTATTTT. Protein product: CASSFFWGSGDTQYF.

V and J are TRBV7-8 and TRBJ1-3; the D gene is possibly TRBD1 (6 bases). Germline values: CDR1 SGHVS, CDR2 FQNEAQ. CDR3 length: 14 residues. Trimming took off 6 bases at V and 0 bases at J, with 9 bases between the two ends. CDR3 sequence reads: CASSGGASGNTIYF. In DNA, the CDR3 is TGTGCCAGCAGTGGGGGGGCCTCTGGAAACACCATATATTTT.

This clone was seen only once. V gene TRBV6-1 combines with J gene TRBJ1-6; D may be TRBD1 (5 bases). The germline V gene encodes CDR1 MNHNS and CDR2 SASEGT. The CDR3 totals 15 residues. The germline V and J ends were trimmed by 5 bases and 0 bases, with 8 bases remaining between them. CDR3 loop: CASSHQGSYNSPLHF. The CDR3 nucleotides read TGTGCCAGCAGTCATCAGGGCTCCTATAATTCACCCCTCCACTTT.

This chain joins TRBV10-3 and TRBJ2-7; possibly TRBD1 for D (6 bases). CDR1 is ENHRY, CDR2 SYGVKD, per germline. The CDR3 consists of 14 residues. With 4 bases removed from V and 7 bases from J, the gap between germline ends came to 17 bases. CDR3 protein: CAISVAGALGEQYF. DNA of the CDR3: TGTGCCATCAGTGTAGCAGGGGCTCTCGGGGAGCAGTACTTC.

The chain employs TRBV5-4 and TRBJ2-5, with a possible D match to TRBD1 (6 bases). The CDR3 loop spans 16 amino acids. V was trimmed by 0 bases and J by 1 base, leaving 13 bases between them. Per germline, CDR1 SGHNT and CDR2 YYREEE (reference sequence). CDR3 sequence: CASSLVGDKAQETQYF. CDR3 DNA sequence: TGTGCCAGCAGCTTGGTTGGGGACAAAGCCCAAGAGACCCAGTACTTC.

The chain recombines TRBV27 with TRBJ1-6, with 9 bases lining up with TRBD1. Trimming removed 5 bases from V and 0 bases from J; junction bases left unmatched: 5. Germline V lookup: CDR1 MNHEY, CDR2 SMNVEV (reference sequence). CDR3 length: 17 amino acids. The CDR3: CASSPRTGASYNSPLHF. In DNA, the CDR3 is TGTGCCAGCAGTCCCCGGACAGGGGCCTCCTATAATTCACCCCTCCACTTT.

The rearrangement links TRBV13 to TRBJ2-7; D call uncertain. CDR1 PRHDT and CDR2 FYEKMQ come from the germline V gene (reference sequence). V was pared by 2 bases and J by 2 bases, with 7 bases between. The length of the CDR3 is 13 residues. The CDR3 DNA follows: TGTGCCAGCAGCTTAAACAGAGCCTACGAGCAGTACTTC. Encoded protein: CASSLNRAYEQYF. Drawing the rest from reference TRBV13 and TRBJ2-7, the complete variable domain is AAGVIQSPRHLIKEKRETATLKCYPIPRHDTVYWYQQGPGQDPQFLISFYEKMQSDKGSIPDRFSAQQFSDYHSELNMSSLELGDSALYFCASSLNRAYEQYFGPGTRLTVT.

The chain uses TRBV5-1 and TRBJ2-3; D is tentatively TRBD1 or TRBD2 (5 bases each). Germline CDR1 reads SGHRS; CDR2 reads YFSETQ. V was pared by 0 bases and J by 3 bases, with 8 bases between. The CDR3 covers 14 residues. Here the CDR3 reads CASSLVGVTDTQYF. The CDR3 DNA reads TGCGCCAGCAGCTTGGTGGGGGTGACAGATACGCAGTATTTT.

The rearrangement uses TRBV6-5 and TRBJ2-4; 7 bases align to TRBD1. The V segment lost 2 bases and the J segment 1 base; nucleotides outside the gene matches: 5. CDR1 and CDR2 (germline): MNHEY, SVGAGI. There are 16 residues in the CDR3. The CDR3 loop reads CASSYQGGSAKNIQYF. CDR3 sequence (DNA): TGTGCCAGCAGTTACCAAGGGGGCTCTGCCAAAAACATTCAGTACTTC.

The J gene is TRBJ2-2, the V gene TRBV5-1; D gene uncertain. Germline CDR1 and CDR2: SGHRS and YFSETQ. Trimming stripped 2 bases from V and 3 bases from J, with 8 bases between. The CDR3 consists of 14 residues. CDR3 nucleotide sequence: TGCGCCAGCAGCTTTGGCCGACACACCGGGGAGCTGTTTTTT. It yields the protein CASSFGRHTGELFF.

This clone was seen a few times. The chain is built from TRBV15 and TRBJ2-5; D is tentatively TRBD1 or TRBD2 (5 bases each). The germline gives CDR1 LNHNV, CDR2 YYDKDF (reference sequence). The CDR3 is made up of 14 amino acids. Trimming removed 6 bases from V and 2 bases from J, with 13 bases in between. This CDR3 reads CATRGPLDQETQYF. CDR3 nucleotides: TGTGCCACCAGGGGACCCCTGGATCAAGAGACCCAGTACTTC. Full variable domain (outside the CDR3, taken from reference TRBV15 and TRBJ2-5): DAMVIQNPRYQVTQFGKPVTLSCSQTLNHNVMYWYQQKSSQAPKLLFHYYDKDFNNEADTPDNFQSRRPNTSFCFLDIRSPGLGDTAMYLCATRGPLDQETQYFGPGTRLLVL.